These 12 T cell receptor beta chains originate from one sample sequenced in a study of CD8+ T cells in alopecia areata. Specified treatment: oral pan-JAK inhibitor, 5-10 mg twice daily. RNA extraction was followed by reverse transcription into cDNA, which acted as the sequencing template. Sequenced by immunoSEQ multiplex PCR; TCRdb stores in-frame clones only, minus some. The repertoire holds roughly 100,000 clones, with around 47% as singletons. The source material was CD8+ T cells sorted from blood, sampled at week 24, from a patient treated with tofacitinib. The source of these receptors is a human donor with alopecia areata.

The chain employs TRBV11-2 and TRBJ2-7, with D unclear. CDR1 and CDR2 from the germline V gene are SGHAT and FQNNGV. Deletions cut 5 bases from V and 3 bases from J, with 14 bases between. The length of the CDR3 is 14 residues. DNA for the CDR3: TGTGCCAGCAGCGGTCGGGCAGGTGACTACGAGCAGTACTTC. It specifies CASSGRAGDYEQYF.

The chain joins TRBV15 to TRBJ2-7; D may be TRBD2 (5 bases). This CDR3 has 13 amino acids. The V end was cut by 3 bases, the J end by 5 bases, with 11 bases between. Germline V gene data show CDR1 as LNHNV and CDR2 as YYDKDF (reference sequence). CDR3 region: CATSRKLENEQYF. CDR3 nucleotides: TGTGCCACCAGCAGGAAACTAGAGAACGAGCAGTACTTC. The full variable domain, completed using reference TRBV15 and TRBJ2-7, is DAMVIQNPRYQVTQFGKPVTLSCSQTLNHNVMYWYQQKSSQAPKLLFHYYDKDFNNEADTPDNFQSRRPNTSFCFLDIRSPGLGDTAMYLCATSRKLENEQYFGPGTRLTVT.

V gene TRBV23-1 combines with J gene TRBJ2-2; 9 nucleotides line up with TRBD1. TRBV23-1 is identified as an open reading frame with a role that is uncertain. V shed 3 bases, J shed 2 bases, and the junction held 7 bases outside the gene matches. The CDR3 totals 17 residues. The CDR3 DNA reads as TGCGCCAGCAGTCAGACCCGGGACAGGGATAACACCGGGGAGCTGTTTTTT. Amino acids: CASSQTRDRDNTGELFF.

The genes are TRBV6-4 and TRBJ2-5; D unresolved. Germline lookup yields CDR1 MRHNA and CDR2 SNTAGT. This CDR3 is built from 13 residues. V gave up 6 bases and J gave up 2 bases, with 10 bases separating them. The chain's CDR3 is CASSQREQETQYF. As DNA, the CDR3 is TGTGCCAGCAGCCAACGAGAACAAGAGACCCAGTACTTC.

This chain uses TRBV15 with TRBJ2-2; a weak D match, TRBD2 (5 bases). The CDR3 runs to 12 residues. Germline values: CDR1 LNHNV, CDR2 YYDKDF (reference sequence). V lost 6 bases and J 6 bases, leaving 8 bases between the germline ends. The CDR3 here is CATSRGSGELFF. CDR3 coding DNA: TGTGCCACCAGTCGGGGATCCGGGGAGCTGTTTTTT.

This clone was counted between two and nine times. The V and J genes are TRBV5-6 and TRBJ2-1; possibly TRBD1 or TRBD2 for D (5 bases each). Per the germline V gene, CDR1 is SGHDT and CDR2 is YYEEEE. The CDR3 totals 14 residues. Trimming removed 2 bases at V and 3 bases at J, with 9 bases between. The CDR3 reads CASSFWGSYNEQFF. The CDR3 DNA sequence: TGTGCCAGCAGCTTCTGGGGGAGCTACAATGAGCAGTTCTTC. The full variable domain, completed using reference TRBV5-6 and TRBJ2-1, is DAGVTQSPTHLIKTRGQQVTLRCSPKSGHDTVSWYQQALGQGPQFIFQYYEEEERQRGNFPDRFSGHQFPNYSSELNVNALLLGDSALYLCASSFWGSYNEQFFGPGTRLTVL.

The rearrangement uses TRBV9 and TRBJ1-3; possible D gene TRBD1, 6 bases. Germline-derived CDR1 and CDR2 are SGDLS and YYNGEE. The CDR3 runs 14 residues. Trimming left V 3 bases short and J 0 bases short, with 7 bases between. Here the CDR3 reads CASSAGDSGNTIYF. For the CDR3, the DNA is TGTGCCAGCAGCGCAGGGGACTCTGGAAACACCATATATTTT.

This clone occurred a few times. This chain joins TRBV13 and TRBJ1-2, with D unclear. This CDR3 has 14 amino acids. V dropped 2 bases and J dropped 8 bases, with 15 bases sitting between them. Per germline, CDR1 PRHDT and CDR2 FYEKMQ (reference sequence). The CDR3 coding sequence is TGTGCCAGCAGCTTAACGACATTTCCCGGGGGCTACACCTTC. This sequence encodes CASSLTTFPGGYTF. Full variable domain (outside the CDR3, taken from reference TRBV13 and TRBJ1-2): AAGVIQSPRHLIKEKRETATLKCYPIPRHDTVYWYQQGPGQDPQFLISFYEKMQSDKGSIPDRFSAQQFSDYHSELNMSSLELGDSALYFCASSLTTFPGGYTFGSGTRLTVV.

This clone was seen more than once but under ten times. The chain links TRBV7-9 to TRBJ1-1; maybe TRBD1 (6 bases). The CDR3 sequence is 15 residues long. Deletions cut 7 bases from V and 0 bases from J, with 15 bases between. Germline loops: CDR1 SEHNR, CDR2 FQNEAQ (reference sequence). CDR3 residues: CASKDRDTLNTEAFF. The CDR3 region has the DNA TGTGCCAGCAAAGATAGGGACACTTTGAACACTGAAGCTTTCTTT.

Note on this clone: The sample has other DNA sequences that encode this CDR3 too. CDR3 coding DNA: TGTGCCAGCAGCGGACCCGGAGGCGAGCAGTACTTC. This translates into CASSGPGGEQYF. The gene calls are TRBV9 and TRBJ2-7, with D possibly being TRBD2 (5 bases). The CDR3 covers 12 residues. Germline CDR1 and CDR2: SGDLS and YYNGEE. Trimming shortened V by 3 bases and J by 6 bases, and 10 bases separated the two germline ends.

The rearrangement links TRBV6-5 to TRBJ2-5; 7 nucleotides align to TRBD2. V shed 2 bases and J 5 bases; nucleotides not matched to a gene: 8. CDR3 size: 15 residues. Germline V gene sequence: CDR1 MNHEY, CDR2 SVGAGI. The CDR3 coding sequence is TGTGCCAGCAGTTACGGGGAGGGAGGAGGGGAGACCCAGTACTTC. Translation gives CASSYGEGGGETQYF.

Many counts were recorded for this clone. The chain links TRBV16 to TRBJ1-5; D is undetermined. V was clipped by 3 bases and J by 6 bases, with 9 bases between them. The germline V gene encodes CDR1 KGHSY and CDR2 FQNENV. The CDR3 runs to 13 residues. The CDR3, as DNA: TGTGCCAGCAGCCAGGGTTATGGTCAGCCCCAGCATTTT. As protein: CASSQGYGQPQHF.